The sequence of this T cell receptor beta chain was determined in a study of cytomegalovirus exposure and HLA in healthy donors. Study-wide findings and caveats: Specificity for CMV antigens was confirmed in vitro for a few of the CMV-associated chains. A missense DCLRE1C variant was associated with V- and J-gene trimming of TCR beta chains in a later analysis, and an independent cohort replicated the association. Altogether, 164 TCR beta chains were recorded as cytomegalovirus-associated.

PCR involved 60 Vbeta and 13 Jbeta primers. TCRdb's table, derived via immunoSEQ multiplex PCR, lists solely in-frame clones and lacks some. The repertoire consists of 95,000 to 150,000 clones, with 78% occurring once and the leading ten covering about 3.3%. As for this clone: Its antigen is undetermined.

Trimming cost V 0 bases and J 8 bases; bases outside gene matches: 10. The CDR3 totals 15 residues. The chain has TRBV5-3 and TRBJ1-2; 7 positions match TRBD1. TRBV5-3 is an ORF, and what it does is uncertain. The receptor was isolated from a woman aged 25 to 39 in good health and CMV-seropositive. The material sequenced was PBMCs. The CDR3 nucleotides read TGTGCCAGAAGCTTGGAGGAGGGGGCGAGAGGAGGCTACACCTTC. Translated: CARSLEEGARGGYTF.